The present TCR beta chain was sequenced within a study of blood T cell repertoires in COVID-19. Germline V gene sequence: CDR1 SGHRS, CDR2 YFSETQ. The J segment lost 1 base and the V segment lost 1 base, leaving 14 bases of the junction unmatched. There are 20 residues in the CDR3. Sequencing was performed with immunoSEQ multiplex PCR; in TCRdb, only in-frame clones are kept and a portion is missing. Here the sample spans about 92,000 clones, 75% to 90% being singletons. The chain employs TRBV5-1 and TRBJ2-3; TRBD2 matches 11 bases. Sequencing was done on a sample of peripheral blood. This receptor was obtained from a woman in her sixties or seventies with acute or convalescent COVID-19. CDR3 in amino acids: CASSLTASGRSYIGTDTQYF. CDR3 in DNA: TGCGCCAGCAGCTTGACAGCTAGCGGGAGGTCTTACATTGGCACAGATACGCAGTATTTT. Using reference TRBV5-1 and TRBJ2-3 for the parts outside the CDR3, the full variable domain is KAGVTQTPRYLIKTRGQQVTLSCSPISGHRSVSWYQQTPGQGLQFLFEYFSETQRNKGNFPGRFSGRQFSNSRSEMNVSTLELGDSALYLCASSLTASGRSYIGTDTQYFGPGTRLTVL.